Each of the 13 T cell receptor beta chains below was sequenced from the same sample in a study of shared clonotypes between healthy human individuals. Using immunoSEQ multiplex PCR, the repertoire was profiled, and TCRdb retains in-frame clones only, with some absent. The sample gives around 650,000 clones, about 96% of which show up once; about 0.11% is in the top ten. As defined, naive CD8 cells were CD45RO-negative and positively selected for CCR7, with terminally differentiated effector memory CD45RA+ cells excluded. The sequenced sample consisted of naive CD8+ T cells sorted from blood. Receptor source: a woman in her thirties in good health.

J is TRBJ1-3 and V is TRBV19; no clear D gene. This CDR3 comprises 14 residues. The V end was cut by 7 bases, the J end by 4 bases, with 14 bases between. The germline V gene has CDR1 LNHDA and CDR2 SQIVND (reference sequence). The CDR3 protein is CASNPDLEGNTIYF. The CDR3 DNA reads as TGTGCCAGTAACCCGGACCTAGAGGGAAACACCATATATTTT.

The chain recombines TRBV28 with TRBJ1-2; D perhaps matches TRBD1 (6 bases). This CDR3 has 13 amino acids. The V and J ends lost 5 bases and 4 bases respectively, with 11 bases between them. Germline-derived CDR1 and CDR2 are MDHEN and SYDVKM. This chain's CDR3 is CASSQGMAYGYTF. CDR3 DNA: TGTGCCAGCAGTCAGGGGATGGCCTATGGCTACACCTTC.

This clone is a singleton in its sample. The chain joins TRBV7-9 to TRBJ1-1; D is possibly TRBD1 (5 bases). The CDR3 is 13 residues long. The V gene lost 6 bases and the J gene lost 6 bases, with 14 bases spanning the gap. Germline lookup yields CDR1 SEHNR and CDR2 FQNEAQ (reference sequence). The CDR3: CASREQEIAEAFF. The CDR3 DNA follows: TGTGCCAGCAGGGAACAGGAGATCGCTGAAGCTTTCTTT. The complete variable domain, with remaining parts taken from reference TRBV7-9 and TRBJ1-1, reads DTGVSQNPRHKITKRGQNVTFRCDPISEHNRLYWYRQTLGQGPEFLTYFQNEAQLEKSRLLSDRFSAERPKGSFSTLEIQRTEQGDSAMYLCASREQEIAEAFFGQGTRLTVV.

The genes are TRBV5-4 and TRBJ2-4, with 8 bases matching TRBD2. J was trimmed by 2 bases and V by 0 bases; bases with no gene match: 7. This CDR3 comprises 17 residues. The germline CDR1 and CDR2 sequences are SGHNT and YYREEE (reference sequence). The CDR3 region has the DNA TGTGCCAGCAGCTTGGTGGCTAGCGGGTTTTCCAAAAACATTCAGTACTTC. Encoded protein: CASSLVASGFSKNIQYF. Based on the CDR3 plus reference TRBV5-4 and TRBJ2-4, the full variable domain is ETGVTQSPTHLIKTRGQQVTLRCSSQSGHNTVSWYQQALGQGPQFIFQYYREEENGRGNFPPRFSGLQFPNYSSELNVNALELDDSALYLCASSLVASGFSKNIQYFGAGTRLSVL.

CDR3 nucleotide sequence: TGTGCCAGCAGTCCGCGGGGGGGGACGTATAGCAATCAGCCCCAGCATTTT. This translates into CASSPRGGTYSNQPQHF. This chain connects TRBV27 to TRBJ1-5; TRBD1 might be the D (5 bases). Germline values: CDR1 MNHEY, CDR2 SMNVEV (reference sequence). Deletions cut 5 bases from V and 0 bases from J, with 17 bases between. The CDR3 length is 17 residues.

In DNA form, the CDR3 reads TGTGCCAGCAGCCCGATCTTACAGGGCCAAGAGACCCAGTACTTC. The encoded protein is CASSPILQGQETQYF. The V gene is TRBV6-5, the J gene TRBJ2-5; D may be TRBD1 (6 bases). The V gene's germline CDR1 is MNHEY and CDR2 SVGAGI. This CDR3 comprises 15 residues. V gave up 6 bases and J gave up 1 base, with 15 bases separating them.

The chain carries TRBV7-3 and TRBJ2-1, with D possibly matching TRBD2 (6 bases). V was clipped by 2 bases and J by 8 bases, with 13 bases between them. In germline, CDR1 is SGHTA, CDR2 FQGTGA. The CDR3 sequence is 14 residues long. The CDR3, as DNA: TGTGCCAGCAGCTTAGTCACTAGCAGCGATGAGCAGTTCTTC. Translation: CASSLVTSSDEQFF.

The genes are TRBV5-1 and TRBJ2-2, with D perhaps TRBD2 (6 bases). V was cut by 5 bases and J by 1 base, with 6 bases left in between. Germline V gene sequence: CDR1 SGHRS, CDR2 YFSETQ. CDR3 length: 13 amino acids. CDR3 in amino acids: CASREGNTGELFF. CDR3 in DNA: TGCGCCAGCAGGGAGGGGAACACCGGGGAGCTGTTTTTT.

The rearrangement links TRBV27 to TRBJ2-7, with a possible D match to TRBD2 (5 bases). The V gene's germline CDR1 is MNHEY and CDR2 SMNVEV (reference sequence). V lost 3 bases and J lost 6, with 12 bases in between. The CDR3 consists of 13 residues. In DNA, the CDR3 is TGTGCCAGCAGTTTTCGTCCCGAGGGCGAGCAGTACTTC. Amino acid sequence: CASSFRPEGEQYF.

The V gene is TRBV27, the J gene TRBJ1-5; TRBD1 matches at 8 bases. Per the germline V gene, CDR1 is MNHEY and CDR2 is SMNVEV (reference sequence). V was pared by 5 bases and J by 3 bases, with 9 bases of the junction left unmatched. The CDR3 is 16 residues long. The CDR3 bases are TGTGCCAGCAGTCGAGCCAGGGGGCTTGACAATCAGCCCCAGCATTTT. Its translation: CASSRARGLDNQPQHF.

The gene calls are TRBV14 and TRBJ1-2, with 10 bases aligning to TRBD1. This CDR3 comprises 17 residues. With V trimmed by 8 bases and J by 0 bases, 12 bases remained unmatched. Germline lookup yields CDR1 SGHDN and CDR2 FVKESK. CDR3 protein: CASPPRDRGPANYGYTF. DNA of the CDR3: TGTGCCAGCCCCCCCCGGGACAGGGGCCCAGCTAACTATGGCTACACCTTC.

This chain links TRBV5-1 with TRBJ1-1, with a tentative D call TRBD1 (6 bases). Germline V lookup: CDR1 SGHRS, CDR2 YFSETQ. V lost 4 bases and J 1 base, leaving 14 bases between the germline ends. The CDR3 contains 15 residues. As DNA, the CDR3 is TGCGCCAGCAGCGTGAATCCGACAGGGAACACTGAAGCTTTCTTT. Its translation: CASSVNPTGNTEAFF.

The chain recombines TRBV6-5 with TRBJ1-2; weak D call: TRBD1 (5 bases). CDR3 length equals 13 residues. Germline lookup yields CDR1 MNHEY and CDR2 SVGAGI. V dropped 3 bases and J dropped 5 bases, with 10 bases sitting between them. CDR3 region: CASSYGRDYGYTF. The CDR3 DNA follows: TGTGCCAGCAGTTATGGCAGGGATTATGGCTACACCTTC.